Listed here are 2 T cell receptor beta chains from one sample, sequenced in a study of T cells in Graves' hyperthyroidism and ophthalmopathy. TCR beta CDR3 regions were amplified from RNA. Initially, a first-round RT-PCR of the TCR CDR3 employed the HTBI primer set. TCRdb re-derived calls from the multiplex PCR reads in MiXCR, one entry per CDR3 protein. The sample shows about 99,000 distinct CDR3 sequences, 40% to 50% of them seen only once. The sequencing input was blood. These receptors were obtained from a middle-aged man with Graves' hyperthyroidism.

As concerns this clonotype: The germline gene is not matched at one end of the junction; a read error may be the cause. This sequence joins TRBV7-6 and TRBJ1-4; tentatively, D is TRBD1 (5 bases). CDR3 length equals 16 residues. CDR1 and CDR2 from the germline V gene are SGHVS and FNYEAQ. The CDR3 region has the DNA TGTGCCAGCAGCTTACGCACGGGGGAGCTTAATGAAAAACTGTTCTTT. Its translation is CASSLRTGELNEKLFF.

This clonotype was seen only a few times. The V gene is TRBV27, the J gene TRBJ1-1; a weak D match, TRBD1 (5 bases). V shed 3 bases and J shed 11 bases, with 10 bases lying between them. CDR1 and CDR2 (germline): MNHEY, SMNVEV (reference sequence). The CDR3 sequence is 11 residues long. The CDR3 here is CASSFGTRAFF. CDR3 coding DNA: TGTGCCAGCAGTTTCGGGACCAGGGCTTTCTTT.